This TCR beta chain was documented in a study of blood T cells in healthy people across ages (dated by TCRdb to between 2015 and 2016). A note on the overall study: In model experiments, template switching captured about one uniquely barcoded TCR beta cDNA molecule for every two T cells. Age-related changes in TCR beta repertoire diversity were measured in the study by deep sequencing normalized with unique cDNA molecular identifiers. The donors were divided into four age groups: young (average around 15 years), middle-aged (approximately 39), aged (around 59) and long-lived (around 87). To avoid experimental bias, donors of different ages were randomly spread across the sequencing lanes. Two additional independent replicas of 1 million unique cDNA reads from the same blood draw were analyzed for two donors (one aged 18 to 30 and one aged 80 or older). Findings and caveats that apply to the study as a whole: The percentage of naive T cells measured by flow cytometry correlated strongly with observed TCR beta diversity. Estimates of total diversity based on one million sequenced T cells were considered lower bounds and underestimates. The long-lived group showed more naive CD4+ T cells, fewer expanded clones and increased TCR diversity than the aged group, suggesting age selection. Conclusive comparison of naive and antigen-experienced compartments was prevented by the profiling of bulk unsorted PBMCs. As age increased, observed TCR beta diversity per million T cells dropped in a roughly linear way, and a significant reduction was already evident by age 40. Because donor CMV infection status was unknown, age-related changes in expanded clonotypes were potentially confounded.

The 39 donors, aged about 6 to 95 years, were systemically healthy Caucasian individuals from Russia. Approximately 9.7 milliliters of peripheral blood were drawn from each donor into EDTA-treated Vacutainer tubes. PBMCs were isolated by Ficoll-Paque density-gradient centrifugation, with at least 7 million obtained per sample. Total RNA, at least 5 micrograms per sample, was extracted from PBMCs with Trizol reagent. The percentages of naive CD45RAhigh/CD27high T cells were determined by flow cytometry on a PBMC aliquot from every donor. On this clonotype itself: The specificity of this receptor is unknown. Base qualities are missing; no much larger clone stands one base away.

The germline V gene supplies CDR1 SNHLY and CDR2 FYNNEI. The CDR3 numbers 23 residues from cysteine through phenylalanine. The sequence is cut down to CDR3 DNA, 69 bases in frame from base 1. The library was produced with 5' RACE. A second roughly 7 to 12 cycle PCR used a sample-barcoded 5' primer and a J-beta primer mix. Each TCR beta cDNA molecule received a unique molecular identifier from a template-switch 5' adaptor carrying 12 random nucleotides. Each sample yielded at least 2.5 million CDR3-containing paired-end reads. The Mint cDNA synthesis kit, primed by a TRBC-specific oligonucleotide, was used to synthesize first-strand cDNA from all RNA. Following uracil-DNA glycosylase treatment, a first 18-cycle PCR with universal primers M1SS and BC2_uni_R was performed on all cDNA. As for the authors' bioinformatics: Each sample was normalized by randomly selecting 1 million high-quality reads, each carrying a distinct molecular identifier. Instead of being binned into consensus sequences, reads with shared molecular identifiers were discarded. CDR3 identification, clonotype clustering and error correction used MiTCR with a Q25 quality threshold and the strictest error-elimination algorithm. A nonparametric unseen species model with Euler transformation was used to estimate lower-bound total TCR beta diversity. TCRdb ran its own pipeline on the public reads, namely fastp trimming at Q25 and MiXCR clone calling, and kept in-frame beta chains. Every CDR3 protein is listed once, alongside the most common genes and DNA of its rows. The V and J calls here are based on TCRdb, not the publication. The sample records roughly 1.9 million distinct CDR3 sequences, 30% to 40% of which are singletons. The top ten clonotypes cover 23% of the sample.

The sample consisted of blood. This TCR was recovered from a human donor in good health. The chain is assembled from TRBV2 and TRBJ2-5, with 10 middle bases fitting TRBD1. The assigned J gene may be wrong: the sequence end matches TRBJ2-7 better. The nucleotide sequence is given as TGTGCCAGCCCTAGAAATTATGGGACAGGGGCCCGACTAGGCACCCTTAACCCCTACGAGCAGTACTTC. It translates as CASPRNYGTGARLGTLNPYEQYF.